The 31 T cell receptor beta chains given below trace back to one sample, sequenced in a study of blood T cells in healthy people across ages. Combining a sample-barcoded 5' primer with a J-beta primer mix, a second PCR ran for about 7 to 11 cycles. A single record per CDR3 protein comes from TCRdb applying MiXCR to the 5' RACE reads. The sample contains 800,000 to 900,000 distinct CDR3 sequences, about 62% of which appear only once. Sequencing was carried out using blood. The source of these receptors is a man aged 25-40 years in good health.

The gene calls are TRBV4-3 and TRBJ2-1; TRBD2 matches at 7 bases. Germline values: CDR1 LGHNA, CDR2 YSLEER. The CDR3 has 16 residues. With 0 bases clipped from V and 2 bases from J, the junction kept 4 bases outside the gene matches. The CDR3: CASSQEVAGAYNEQFF. In DNA form, the CDR3 reads TGCGCCAGCAGCCAAGAAGTTGCGGGGGCCTACAATGAGCAGTTCTTC.

This chain joins TRBV10-3 and TRBJ2-7; maybe TRBD1 (6 bases). Germline loops: CDR1 ENHRY, CDR2 SYGVKD. CDR3 size: 15 residues. V lost 2 bases, J lost 3 bases, and 14 bases lay in between. The CDR3 loop reads CAISENRVGFYEQYF. CDR3 in DNA: TGTGCCATCAGTGAGAACAGGGTGGGGTTCTACGAGCAGTACTTC.

This clonotype was counted only a few times. The chain employs TRBV4-3 and TRBJ2-1; the D is unclear. With 3 bases removed from V and 4 bases from J, the gap between germline ends came to 7 bases. CDR3 length equals 13 residues. CDR1 is LGHNA, CDR2 YSLEER, per germline. CDR3 in DNA: TGCGCCAGCAGCCATCTCCAGTACAATGAGCAGTTCTTC. Protein product: CASSHLQYNEQFF.

The rearrangement links TRBV10-3 to TRBJ2-1; 8 positions agree with TRBD2. This CDR3 region has 15 residues. V was pared by 2 bases and J by 7 bases, with 7 bases of the junction left unmatched. Per the germline V gene, CDR1 is ENHRY and CDR2 is SYGVKD. Written as DNA, the CDR3 is TGTGCCATCAGTGAGGCGGGACTAGTGGGGAATGAGCAGTTCTTC. Translated: CAISEAGLVGNEQFF.

With regard to this clonotype: A single base separates this from a much larger clone, so it may be a read error. The J gene is TRBJ2-7, the V gene TRBV4-2; 10 nucleotides match TRBD1. In germline, CDR1 is LGHNA, CDR2 YNFKEQ. This CDR3 has 15 amino acids. The V and J ends lost 3 bases and 3 bases, in that order; junction bases with no gene match: 5. CDR3 nucleotides: TGTGCCAGCAGCCACCTGGGACAGGGGTTCTACGAGCAGTACTTC. Translation: CASSHLGQGFYEQYF.

The genes are TRBV4-2 and TRBJ2-3, with D possibly being TRBD1 (6 bases). Germline CDR1 and CDR2: LGHNA and YNFKEQ. The CDR3 extends over 18 amino acids. Trimming cost V 4 bases and J 11 bases, with 31 bases left between them. The CDR3 loop is CASSRQLAGAGVYNEQYF. CDR3 sequence (DNA): TGTGCCAGCAGCCGACAATTGGCAGGGGCCGGGGTCTACAATGAGCAGTATTTT.

The chain has TRBV20-1 and TRBJ1-5; 9 nucleotides align to TRBD1. The CDR3 totals 14 residues. Germline V CDR1 and CDR2: DFQATT, SNEGSKA (reference sequence). J gave up 7 bases and V 3 bases, and 7 bases lay outside the gene matches. CDR3 residues: CSASQGTGNQPQHF. CDR3 in DNA: TGCAGTGCTAGTCAGGGGACAGGGAACCAGCCCCAGCATTTT.

This clonotype showed up just a few times. The rearrangement uses TRBV6-1 and TRBJ1-5, with D maybe TRBD1 (6 bases). This CDR3 contains 13 residues. Germline V lookup: CDR1 MNHNS, CDR2 SASEGT. V dropped 8 bases and J dropped 6 bases, with 14 bases sitting between them. The CDR3 nucleotides are TGTGCCAGCCTTGAGGGGGAGGCTCAGCCCCAGCATTTT. Amino acid sequence: CASLEGEAQPQHF.

This chain links TRBV7-2 with TRBJ2-7, with 9 bases lining up with TRBD2. The CDR3 is made up of 15 amino acids. Trimming took 7 bases from V and 4 from J; bases not matched to a gene: 11. CDR1 and CDR2 (germline): SGHTA, FQGNSA. The CDR3 bases are TGTGCCAGCACCCAGGGGGTAGCGGGAGCTTACGAGCAGTACTTC. Translating it yields CASTQGVAGAYEQYF.

This chain uses TRBV4-2 with TRBJ2-3, with TRBD2 identical over 9 bases. Per germline, CDR1 LGHNA and CDR2 YNFKEQ. There are 18 residues in the CDR3. Losses at the gene ends were 1 base for V and 0 bases for J; bases not matched to a gene: 8. The DNA for the CDR3 is TGTGCCAGCAGCCAAGGTGCTAGCGGGGATTGGAGCACAGATACGCAGTATTTT. Translated: CASSQGASGDWSTDTQYF.

About this clonotype itself: Sequence at one end of the junction differs from germline and may be a read error. The V gene is TRBV29-1, the J gene TRBJ2-7, with a tentative D call TRBD1 (5 bases). The CDR3 consists of 13 residues. The germline V gene has CDR1 SQVTM and CDR2 ANQGSEA. DNA of the CDR3: TGCAGCGTTACCCGACAGAGCTCCGACGAGCAGTACTTC. The encoded protein is CSVTRQSSDEQYF.

The chain recombines TRBV29-1 with TRBJ2-3; the match to TRBD1 covers 10 bases. With 8 bases clipped from V and 6 bases from J, the junction kept 5 bases outside the gene matches. The CDR3 is 12 residues long. The germline gives CDR1 SQVTM, CDR2 ANQGSEA. The CDR3 sequence is CSSGQGVDTQYF. Here the CDR3 DNA reads TGCAGCTCCGGACAGGGGGTGGATACGCAGTATTTT.

The CDR3 loop is CASSEGGLGDYGYTF. CDR3 nucleotides: TGTGCCAGCAGTGAGGGGGGGCTAGGTGACTATGGCTACACCTTC. The genes are TRBV12-3 or TRBV12-4 and TRBJ1-2; possibly TRBD1 for D (6 bases). This CDR3 is built from 15 residues. V was cut by 5 bases and J by 3 bases, with 16 bases left in between.

This clonotype came up many times. The chain couples TRBV6-2 or TRBV6-3 to TRBJ2-7; 8 bases fit TRBD1. This CDR3 is 17 amino acids long. From germline, CDR1 is MNHEY and CDR2 SVGEGT. Trimming removed 5 bases from V and 2 bases from J; junction bases left unmatched: 14. The CDR3 is CASSLNRDRGATYEQYF. CDR3 sequence (DNA): TGTGCCAGCAGTCTAAACCGTGACAGGGGAGCTACCTACGAGCAGTACTTC.

This chain connects TRBV11-2 to TRBJ2-2, with D unclear. The CDR3 is 12 residues long. V gave up 8 bases and J gave up 1 base, with 5 bases separating them. The germline V gene has CDR1 SGHAT and CDR2 FQNNGV. The CDR3 loop reads CASEENTGELFF. CDR3 DNA sequence: TGTGCCAGCGAAGAGAACACCGGGGAGCTGTTTTTT.

The V and J genes are TRBV7-9 and TRBJ2-1; 9 nucleotides match TRBD1. Germline V gene data show CDR1 as SEHNR and CDR2 as FQNEAQ (reference sequence). The CDR3 sequence is 19 residues long. V lost 5 bases, J lost 10 bases, and 24 bases stayed unmatched. The CDR3 protein is CASSPPPGQGDLGTYEQFF. In nucleotides, the CDR3 is TGTGCCAGCAGCCCCCCCCCGGGACAGGGTGATCTCGGCACCTACGAGCAGTTCTTC. The variable domain in full, completed from reference TRBV7-9 and TRBJ2-1, reads DTGVSQNPRHKITKRGQNVTFRCDPISEHNRLYWYRQTLGQGPEFLTYFQNEAQLEKSRLLSDRFSAERPKGSFSTLEIQRTEQGDSAMYLCASSPPPGQGDLGTYEQFFGPGTRLTVL.

This clonotype occurred a few times. V is TRBV9 and J is TRBJ2-3; 8 bases agree with TRBD1. This CDR3 contains 17 residues. V was clipped by 0 bases and J by 4 bases; unmatched bases: 10. Germline-derived CDR1 and CDR2 are SGDLS and YYNGEE. The CDR3 nucleotides read TGTGCCAGCAGCGTAGGCTCCGGACAGGGCCCACCAGATACGCAGTATTTT. It codes for CASSVGSGQGPPDTQYF. The full variable domain, with the rest looked up from reference TRBV9 and TRBJ2-3, is DSGVTQTPKHLITATGQRVTLRCSPRSGDLSVYWYQQSLDQGLQFLIQYYNGEERAKGNILERFSAQQFPDLHSELNLSSLELGDSALYFCASSVGSGQGPPDTQYFGPGTRLTVL.

The gene calls are TRBV12-3 or TRBV12-4 and TRBJ1-2; D ambiguous. Trimming stripped 4 bases from V and 5 bases from J, with 20 bases between. The CDR3 is made up of 16 amino acids. CDR3 coding DNA: TGTGCCAGCAGTTGGCACCCCGGAGGCACCAAATATGGCTACACCTTC. Encoded protein: CASSWHPGGTKYGYTF.

CDR3 sequence reads: CASSLAEYSTYEQYF. CDR3 coding DNA: TGTGCCAGCAGTTTGGCCGAGTATTCTACCTACGAGCAGTACTTC. This sequence joins TRBV28 and TRBJ2-7; no firm D call. The V gene's germline CDR1 is MDHEN and CDR2 SYDVKM. Trimming removed 3 bases from V and 2 bases from J, with 14 bases in between. CDR3 length: 15 residues.

This chain joins TRBV28 and TRBJ2-7, with D possibly matching TRBD1 (6 bases). The germline V and J ends were trimmed by 8 bases and 3 bases, with 11 bases remaining between them. The CDR3 extends over 12 amino acids. Germline V gene sequence: CDR1 MDHEN, CDR2 SYDVKM. The chain's CDR3 is CASATGFYEQYF. CDR3 nucleotide sequence: TGTGCCAGCGCAACAGGGTTCTACGAGCAGTACTTC.

For the CDR3, the DNA is TGCAGTGCTAGGGGCAGCCACTATGGCTACACCTTC. Translation: CSARGSHYGYTF. The chain employs TRBV20-1 and TRBJ1-2, with D hard to call. CDR1 and CDR2 (germline): DFQATT, SNEGSKA (reference sequence). The CDR3 is made up of 12 amino acids. V lost 3 bases to trimming and J lost 3 bases, with 8 bases between them.

At least ten counts were recorded for this clonotype. The CDR3, as DNA: TGTGCCACCAGTGATGCTGGACGCTACAATGAGCAGTTCTTC. It specifies CATSDAGRYNEQFF. This rearrangement joins TRBV24-1 to TRBJ2-1; D not certain. Looked up from germline, CDR1 is KGHDR and CDR2 is SFDVKD. The CDR3 has 14 residues. The ends were cut back, 3 bases at V and 3 bases at J, with 8 bases in the middle.

This clonotype has just one count. The chain combines TRBV20-1 with TRBJ1-2; D not resolved. The CDR3 runs 14 residues. Per the germline V gene, CDR1 is DFQATT and CDR2 is SNEGSKA (reference sequence). V was pared by 3 bases and J by 0 bases, with 11 bases between. CDR3 coding DNA: TGCAGTGCTAGGCCCGGGGTCTCTAACTATGGCTACACCTTC. This encodes CSARPGVSNYGYTF.

V gene TRBV4-3 combines with J gene TRBJ2-1; D possibly corresponds to TRBD2 (6 bases). Germline V gene data show CDR1 as LGHNA and CDR2 as YSLEER. V gave up 3 bases and J gave up 4 bases, with 10 bases separating them. The CDR3 extends over 14 amino acids. The CDR3 sequence is CASSQAGMYNEQFF. CDR3 in DNA: TGCGCCAGCAGCCAGGCGGGGATGTACAATGAGCAGTTCTTC.

The rearrangement links TRBV4-3 to TRBJ1-1; maybe TRBD1 (6 bases). The germline CDR1 and CDR2 sequences are LGHNA and YSLEER. This CDR3 has 16 residues. Trimming cost V 4 bases and J 5 bases, with 20 bases left between them. This chain's CDR3 is CASSPGTQGSRTEAFF. CDR3 sequence (DNA): TGCGCCAGCAGCCCTGGGACTCAGGGGTCGAGGACTGAAGCTTTCTTT.

This chain uses TRBV21-1 with TRBJ2-7; the table names TRBD1, a call not compared with the DNA. TRBJ2-5 matches the DNA end more closely, so the J call is doubtful. TRBV21-1 is described as a pseudogene. The CDR3 loop spans 16 amino acids. The CDR3 region is CASSKADQGRGETQYF. DNA of the CDR3: TGTGCCAGCAGCAAAGCTGATCAGGGGCGAGGGGAGACCCAGTACTTC.

CDR3 sequence: CASRSQAGGHNEQFF. The CDR3 DNA reads as TGTGCCAGCAGGTCTCAAGCGGGGGGGCACAATGAGCAGTTCTTC. V gene TRBV12-3 or TRBV12-4 combines with J gene TRBJ2-1; 10 nucleotides match TRBD2. This CDR3 has 15 amino acids. The V and J ends lost 6 bases and 5 bases, in that order; junction bases with no gene match: 7.

This chain connects TRBV7-9 to TRBJ2-7; TRBD1 is a possible D gene (6 bases). The V end lost 5 bases, the J end lost 6 bases, and 11 bases lay between the germline ends. The CDR3 contains 12 residues. CDR1 is SEHNR, CDR2 FQNEAQ, per germline (reference sequence). CDR3 DNA: TGTGCCAGCAGCCCAATGGGGGCCGAGCAGTACTTC. Translating it yields CASSPMGAEQYF.

The V gene is TRBV27, the J gene TRBJ2-5; 9 nucleotides align to TRBD2. The CDR3 sequence is 16 residues long. J lost 2 bases, V lost 1 base, and 5 bases had no gene match. CDR1 and CDR2 from the germline V gene are MNHEY and SMNVEV (reference sequence). DNA for the CDR3: TGTGCCAGCAGTTTATTCCCGGGACTAGCACAAGAGACCCAGTACTTC. Protein product: CASSLFPGLAQETQYF.

The chain is built from TRBV5-1 and TRBJ2-3; D ambiguous. Germline CDR1 SGHRS, CDR2 YFSETQ. Trimming shortened V by 4 bases and J by 6 bases, and 9 bases separated the two germline ends. The CDR3 contains 12 residues. The CDR3 is CASSPLKDTQYF. As DNA, the CDR3 is TGCGCCAGCAGCCCTCTTAAGGATACGCAGTATTTT.

V gene TRBV20-1 combines with J gene TRBJ1-5; 8 bases are a match to TRBD1. The germline V gene encodes CDR1 DFQATT and CDR2 SNEGSKA (reference sequence). This CDR3 contains 14 residues. With V trimmed by 5 bases and J by 4 bases, 7 bases remained unmatched. CDR3 sequence: CSAYSDRGNQPQHF. The DNA for the CDR3 is TGCAGTGCTTACAGTGACAGGGGAAATCAGCCCCAGCATTTT.